This T cell receptor (beta chain) was profiled in a study of cytomegalovirus exposure and HLA in healthy donors. Findings and caveats of the study: Subsequent analysis of the approximately 110 validation repertoires found a tendency for first-cohort TCR clusters to co-occur.

The donors were members of the validation cohort comprising roughly 130 subjects, separate from the roughly 700-subject first cohort. Clones were read by immunoSEQ multiplex PCR, and TCRdb kept only the in-frame ones, dropping some. This sample carries some 50,000 clones, 90% to 95% of them seen once, and the ten largest clones take around 5.8%. The CDR3 runs 16 residues. The junction had 9 bases not matched to a gene; V was cut back by 5 bases and J by 6 bases. Germline values: CDR1 SEHNR, CDR2 FQNEAQ (reference sequence). With respect to this clone: No antigen is known for it.

The sequence was obtained from a woman younger than 30 in good health and CMV-seronegative. Material: PBMCs. V usage is TRBV7-9 and J usage is TRBJ1-6; 8 positions match TRBD1. In DNA, the CDR3 is TGTGCCAGCAGCAGTACACAGGGGGAGCGTAATTCACCCCTCCACTTT. Amino acids: CASSSTQGERNSPLHF.